Each of the 5 T cell receptor beta chains below was sequenced from the same sample in a study of blood T cells in healthy people across ages. Combining a sample-barcoded 5' primer with a J-beta primer mix, a second PCR ran for about 6 to 11 cycles. TCRdb reprocessed the 5' RACE reads via MiXCR and lists one record per CDR3 protein. The sample has around 1,600,000 distinct CDR3 sequences; roughly two fifths are singletons. The sample taken for sequencing was blood. Source of these receptors: a woman between 18 and 29 years old in good health.

The genes are TRBV20-1 and TRBJ2-3; 9 bases are shared with TRBD2. CDR1 is DFQATT, CDR2 SNEGSKA, per germline (reference sequence). The CDR3 extends over 16 amino acids. V shed 5 bases, J shed 0 bases, and the junction held 9 bases outside the gene matches. In DNA, the CDR3 is TGCAGTGCTCCTGAGCCTAGCGGGAAAAGCACAGATACGCAGTATTTT. Translation: CSAPEPSGKSTDTQYF.

Only one count was recorded for this clonotype. The V call is TRBV20-1, the J call TRBJ2-4, with TRBD2 identical over 7 bases. This CDR3 is built from 14 residues. CDR1 and CDR2 from the germline V gene are DFQATT and SNEGSKA (reference sequence). V lost 5 bases to trimming and J lost 8 bases; unmatched junction nucleotides: 12. CDR3 DNA: TGCAGTGCTGACCGATTGGGACTATCGTACATTCAGTACTTC. Translated: CSADRLGLSYIQYF.

The chain couples TRBV9 to TRBJ1-2, with D hard to call. Trimming removed 4 bases from V and 3 bases from J, with 22 bases in between. Germline V gives CDR1 SGDLS, CDR2 YYNGEE. The CDR3 runs to 17 residues. The CDR3 DNA sequence: TGTGCCAGCAGCCACACCCGGGATTTTGGGGTCGACTATGGCTACACCTTC. It specifies CASSHTRDFGVDYGYTF.

CDR3 loop: CASSQEGRFYQPQHF. CDR3 nucleotide sequence: TGCGCCAGCAGCCAAGAAGGGAGATTTTATCAGCCCCAGCATTTT. The V gene is TRBV4-1, the J gene TRBJ1-5; D gene uncertain. Trimming shortened V by 0 bases and J by 5 bases, and 11 bases separated the two germline ends. CDR1 MGHRA and CDR2 YSYEKL come from the germline V gene. This CDR3 has 15 amino acids.

This clonotype showed up just a few times. J is TRBJ2-7 and V is TRBV27, with a weak D call TRBD2 (6 bases). CDR3 length: 14 amino acids. Per the germline V gene, CDR1 is MNHEY and CDR2 is SMNVEV (reference sequence). Trimming removed 3 bases from V and 5 bases from J, with 14 bases in between. DNA for the CDR3: TGTGCCAGCAGTTTTAGCGGCAGGTTCGACGAGCAGTACTTC. This codes for CASSFSGRFDEQYF.